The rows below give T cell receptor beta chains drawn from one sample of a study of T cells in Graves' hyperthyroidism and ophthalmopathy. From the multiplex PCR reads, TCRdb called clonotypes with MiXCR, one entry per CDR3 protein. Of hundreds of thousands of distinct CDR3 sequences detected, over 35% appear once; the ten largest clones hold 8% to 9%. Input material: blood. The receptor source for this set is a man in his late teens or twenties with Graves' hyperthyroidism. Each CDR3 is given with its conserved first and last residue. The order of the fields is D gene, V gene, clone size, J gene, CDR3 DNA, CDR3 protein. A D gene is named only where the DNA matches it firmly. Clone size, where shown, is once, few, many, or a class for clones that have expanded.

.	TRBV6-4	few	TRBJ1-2	TGTGCCAGCAGCTGGGGGACAAACTATGGCTACACCTTC	CASSWGTNYGYTF
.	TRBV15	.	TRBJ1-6	TGTGCCACCAGCAGAGATGGGATAGGGGGCCTCCACTTT	CATSRDGIGGLHF
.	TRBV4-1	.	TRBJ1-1	TGCGCCAGCAGCGAGACGACAGGCATTAACACTGAAGCTTTCTTT	CASSETTGINTEAFF
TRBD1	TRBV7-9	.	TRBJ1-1	TGTGCCGGCAGCGCAGACAGGGGCGGCACTGAAGCTTTCTTT	CAGSADRGGTEAFF
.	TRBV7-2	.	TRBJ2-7	TGTGCCAGCTCACCAAAGAGTCCCGACGAGCAGTACTTC	CASSPKSPDEQYF
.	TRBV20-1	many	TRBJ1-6	TGCAGTGCTAGAGGAACGAATTCACCCCTCCACTTT	CSARGTNSPLHF
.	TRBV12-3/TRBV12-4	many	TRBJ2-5	TGTGCCAGCAGTTTAGCAGGGGCTGAAGAGACCCAGTACTTC	CASSLAGAEETQYF
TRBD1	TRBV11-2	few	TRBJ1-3	TGTGCCAGCAGGTCAACAGGGGGTGAAAACACCATATATTTT	CASRSTGGENTIYF
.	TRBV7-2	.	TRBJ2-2	TGTGCCAGCAGCTTAGTTCAGGGTACCGCCGGGGAGCTGTTTTTT	CASSLVQGTAGELFF
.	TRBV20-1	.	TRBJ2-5	TGCAGTGCTAGAGATTGGGCAGATCAAGAGACCCAGTACTTC	CSARDWADQETQYF
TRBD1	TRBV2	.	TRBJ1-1	TGCGCCAGCAGCGGGACAGGGGGCTGGAGGACTGAAGCTTTCTTT	CASSGTGGWRTEAFF
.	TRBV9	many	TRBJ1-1	TGTGCCAGCAGCGTAGTCACAGCGAACACTGAAGCTTTCTTT	CASSVVTANTEAFF
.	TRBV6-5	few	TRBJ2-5	TGTGCCAGCGCAGCGGCGTACCAAGAGACCCAGTACTTC	CASAAAYQETQYF
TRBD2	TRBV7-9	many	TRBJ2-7	TGTGCCAGCAGCTTCCCGGGACTAGCGGGAGATTGGTACTTC	CASSFPGLAGDWYF
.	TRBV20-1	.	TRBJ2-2	TGCAGTGCTAGAGAGCGGGAGAACACCGGGGAGCTGTTTTTT	CSARERENTGELFF
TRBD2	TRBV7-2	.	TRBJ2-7	TGTGCCAGCAGCCAAACCTCTTATAGCGGGGAAAACGAGCAGTACTTC	CASSQTSYSGENEQYF
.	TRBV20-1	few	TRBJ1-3	TGCAGTGCCGCCACAGGCTACTCTGGAAACACCATATATTTT	CSAATGYSGNTIYF
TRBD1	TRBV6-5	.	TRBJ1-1	TGTGCCAGCAGTTTCCTCGGGACAGGGGGCGACGGGGCTTTCTTT	CASSFLGTGGDGAFF
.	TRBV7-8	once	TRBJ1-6	TGTGCCAGCACCTTAGGTGGGGGAGACAATTCACCCCTCCACTTT	CASTLGGGDNSPLHF
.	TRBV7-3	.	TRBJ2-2	TGTGCCAGCAGCCAAGAAAAAGCAGGGGCTAACGCCGGGGAGCTGTTTTTT	CASSQEKAGANAGELFF
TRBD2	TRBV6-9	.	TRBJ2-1	TGTGCCATCACTAGCGGGAGGGCGAATGAGCAGTTCTTC	CAITSGRANEQFF
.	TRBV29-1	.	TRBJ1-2	TGCAGCCCCGACAGGAGCTATGGCTACACCTTC	CSPDRSYGYTF
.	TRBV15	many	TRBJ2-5	TGTGCCACCAGCAGAGGGCGGGAAGAGACCCAGTACTTC	CATSRGREETQYF
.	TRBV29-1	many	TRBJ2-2	TGCAGCGTTGTTGGCAGGATGAACACCGGGGAGCTGTTTTTT	CSVVGRMNTGELFF
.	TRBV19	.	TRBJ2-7	TGTGCCAGTAGTAACCGGGGGCCGCGAGCTACTTACGAGCAGTACTTC	CASSNRGPRATYEQYF
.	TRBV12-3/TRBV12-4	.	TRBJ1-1	TGTGCCAGCAACCTCAACAAGGGCACTGAAGCTTTCTTT	CASNLNKGTEAFF
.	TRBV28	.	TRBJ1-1	TGTGCCGGCAGCGACATAGAGTCTGAAGCTTTCTTT	CAGSDIESEAFF
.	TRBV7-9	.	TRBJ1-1	TGTGCCAGCAGCTTTATCTCAGGGATGAACACTGAAGCTTTCTTT	CASSFISGMNTEAFF
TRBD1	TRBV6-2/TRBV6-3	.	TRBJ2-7	TGTGCCAGCAGTTACTCCAGCCGGGACAGGGTAATCTACGAGCAGTACTTC	CASSYSSRDRVIYEQYF
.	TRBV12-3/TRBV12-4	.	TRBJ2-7	TGTGCCAGCAGTTCCACAAGTAACCCGGAGCAGTACTTC	CASSSTSNPEQYF
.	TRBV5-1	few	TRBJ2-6	TGCGCCAGCAGCTTGGCGGGGCTCCCTGGGGCCAACGTCCTGACTTTC	CASSLAGLPGANVLTF
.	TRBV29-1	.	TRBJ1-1	TGCAGCATGGGACCGGTGAACACTGAAGCTTTCTTT	CSMGPVNTEAFF
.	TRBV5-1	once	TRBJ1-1	TGCGCCAGCAGCTTGGCTGCGGAGGGTAGGGCTTTCTTT	CASSLAAEGRAFF
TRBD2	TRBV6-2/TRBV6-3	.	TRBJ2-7	TGTGCCAGCAGTGGTCGACTAGCCTTC	CASSGRLAF
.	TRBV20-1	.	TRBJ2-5	TGCAGTGCTGGAGGCTCCAGACTGGTAGGGACCCAGTACTTC	CSAGGSRLVGTQYF
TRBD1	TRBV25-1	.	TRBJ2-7	TGTGCCGTTGGGACAGGGTCTACCTACGAGCAGTACTTC	CAVGTGSTYEQYF
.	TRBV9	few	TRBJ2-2	TGTGCCAGCAGCGTAGCCTCACAGGGACCCGGGGAGCTGTTTTTT	CASSVASQGPGELFF
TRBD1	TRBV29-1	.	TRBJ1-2	TGCAGCGGCAGGGGGCAAAGAGGCTACACCTTC	CSGRGQRGYTF
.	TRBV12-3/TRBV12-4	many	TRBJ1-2	TGTGCCAGCAGTTGGGGGGCCTATGGCTACACCTTC	CASSWGAYGYTF
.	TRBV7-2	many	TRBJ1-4	TGTGCCAGCAGCTTAGATAGGACTAATGAAAAACTGTTTTTT	CASSLDRTNEKLFF
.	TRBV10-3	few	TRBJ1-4	TGTGCCATCAGTGATACTTCAACTAATGAAAAACTGTTTTTT	CAISDTSTNEKLFF
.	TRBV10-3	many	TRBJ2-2	TGTGCCATTCAGACAGGAGGTACCGGGGAGCTGTTTTTT	CAIQTGGTGELFF
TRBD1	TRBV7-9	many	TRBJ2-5	TGTGCCAGCAGGACAGGGGAAGAAGAGACCCAGTACTTC	CASRTGEEETQYF
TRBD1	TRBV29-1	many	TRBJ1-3	TGCAGCGTGGAGGACAGGGTCTCTGGAAACACCATATATTTT	CSVEDRVSGNTIYF
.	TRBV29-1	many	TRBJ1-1	TGCAGCGTTTTGGTCCCTCCCGGAGGAGCTTTCTTT	CSVLVPPGGAFF
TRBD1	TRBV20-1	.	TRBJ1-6	TGCAGTGGGGCCGGGACAGGGGTAGGAGGATCACCCCTCCACTTT	CSGAGTGVGGSPLHF
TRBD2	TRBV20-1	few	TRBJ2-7	TGCAGTGCTCCTAGCGGGAGTGGTCGCGAGCAGTACTTC	CSAPSGSGREQYF
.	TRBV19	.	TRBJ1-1	TGTGCCAGCGAGGGCGTTCGGGCTGAAGCTTTCTTT	CASEGVRAEAFF
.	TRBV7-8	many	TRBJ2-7	TGTGCCAGCAGCTTAGTTCCGGACGTCTCCTACGAGCAGTACTTC	CASSLVPDVSYEQYF
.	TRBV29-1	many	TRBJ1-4	TGCAGCGCTGTGATTGCAACTAATGAAAAACTGTTTTTT	CSAVIATNEKLFF
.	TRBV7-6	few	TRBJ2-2	TGTGCCAGCAGTGATCGCAGGGGAGGGACCGGGGAGCTGTTTTTT	CASSDRRGGTGELFF
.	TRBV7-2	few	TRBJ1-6	TGTGCCAGCAGCTTAGTGGGGGCAAGAGGGGATAATTCACCCCTCCACTTT	CASSLVGARGDNSPLHF